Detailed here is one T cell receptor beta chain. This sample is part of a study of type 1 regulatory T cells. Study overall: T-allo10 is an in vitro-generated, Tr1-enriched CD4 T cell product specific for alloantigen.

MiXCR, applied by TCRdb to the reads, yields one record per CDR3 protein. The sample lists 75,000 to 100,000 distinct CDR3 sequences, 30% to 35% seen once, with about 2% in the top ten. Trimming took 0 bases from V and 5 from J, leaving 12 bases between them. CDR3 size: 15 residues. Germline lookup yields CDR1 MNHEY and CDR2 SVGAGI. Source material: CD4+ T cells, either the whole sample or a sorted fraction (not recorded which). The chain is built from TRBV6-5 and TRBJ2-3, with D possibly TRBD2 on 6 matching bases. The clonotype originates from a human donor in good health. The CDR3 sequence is CASSYSRGALDTQYF. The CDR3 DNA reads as TGTGCCAGCAGTTACTCTCGCGGGGCGTTAGATACGCAGTATTTT.